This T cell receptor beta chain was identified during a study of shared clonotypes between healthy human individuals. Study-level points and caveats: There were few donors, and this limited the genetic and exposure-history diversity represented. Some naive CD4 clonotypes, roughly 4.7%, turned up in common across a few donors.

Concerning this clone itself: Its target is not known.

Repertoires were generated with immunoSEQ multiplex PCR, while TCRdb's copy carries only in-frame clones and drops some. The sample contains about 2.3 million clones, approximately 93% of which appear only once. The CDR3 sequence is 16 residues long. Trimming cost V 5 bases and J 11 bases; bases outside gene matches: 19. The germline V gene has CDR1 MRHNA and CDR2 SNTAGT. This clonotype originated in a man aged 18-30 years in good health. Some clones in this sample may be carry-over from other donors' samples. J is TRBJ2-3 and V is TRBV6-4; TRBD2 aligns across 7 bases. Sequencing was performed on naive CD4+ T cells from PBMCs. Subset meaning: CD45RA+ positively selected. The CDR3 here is CASSFSAGTGSFEQYF. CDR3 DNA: TGTGCCAGCAGTTTCTCAGCGGGGACGGGGTCGTTTGAGCAGTATTTT.